This TCR beta chain was sequenced during a study of OX40 agonist ivuxolimab in advanced cancers. Regarding the research as a whole: Ivuxolimab, which targeted the costimulatory receptor OX40 (CD134), was an agonistic, fully human IgG2 monoclonal antibody. Prior anti-PD-1, anti-PD-L1 or anti-CTLA-4 therapy was permitted, and 30% to 45% of dose-escalation patients had received checkpoint inhibitors. The point of sequencing TCRbeta in the periphery was to test whether ivuxolimab changed TCR sequence diversity and drove clonal T-cell expansion. Three dose-escalation patients achieved partial responses, one with hepatocellular carcinoma and two with cutaneous melanoma. Among the roughly 50 dose-escalation patients, around 20 had hepatocellular carcinoma, roughly 15 melanoma, 9 renal cell carcinoma and 9 head and neck cancer. The dose-escalation cohort was almost 85% male with a mean age of roughly 62 years, ranging from about 20 to 80. The paper reports the monotherapy dose-escalation portion (N of about 56 patients) of the phase I ivuxolimab trial. Intravenous ivuxolimab was administered to patients every 2 weeks at six dose levels: 0.01, 0.1, 0.3, 1.5, 3 and 10 mg/kg.

From its cysteine to its phenylalanine, the CDR3 spans 13 amino acids. The DNA shown is the 39-base CDR3, in frame from base 1. Taken from the germline V gene, the CDR1 and CDR2 loops are SGHRS and YFSETQ. The trim is 5 bases for V and 7 bases for J, with a gap of 12 bases between the germline ends. The trial excluded patients who had a history of autoimmune disease or were on systemic immunosuppression. Peripheral blood for TCR sequencing was collected from all dose cohorts at baseline, on cycle 4 day 1, and on cycle 7 day 1. The samples were drawn from a first-in-human, open-label, multicenter phase I dose-escalation trial of ivuxolimab. The trial enrolled adults with locally advanced or metastatic head and neck squamous cell, hepatocellular, melanoma or renal cell carcinoma. CD4+ and CD8+ T cells were sorted separately from peripheral blood before TCR sequencing. Genomic DNA was isolated from the sorted cells so that the TCRbeta CDR3 region could be sequenced. The immunoSEQ Assay was used for sequencing of TCRbeta CDR3 regions. The clones in this table, taken by TCRdb from immuneACCESS, are in-frame only. Not every clone is retained; where verified, under half of the shortfall comes from an unresolved V gene, and the cause of the rest is unknown. This sample lists 77,000 or so clones; over 85% were detected once. Roughly 21% of the sample rests with the top ten.

The full study reports these points: Low levels of normalized T-cell clonal expansion were also seen in some patients who did not respond. Partial responders in the 0.1-3.0 mg/kg groups had among the lowest normalized peripheral clonal expansion, especially among CD8+ T cells. At doses of 0.1 to 3.0 mg/kg, clonal expansion of both CD4+ and CD8+ blood T cells was observed from baseline to week 6. After ivuxolimab, more expanded clones were found on average in CD8+ T cells than in CD4+ T cells. The antigen specificity of the clonally expanded peripheral T cells was not determined.

With respect to this clone: Its antigen target is currently unknown. No base-level quality is on record; no much larger clone is a single base apart.

The chain is made from TRBV5-1 and TRBJ1-4, with no reliable assignment of the D segment. This clonotype originated in an adult with an advanced solid tumor such as melanoma, head and neck, liver or kidney cancer. Sequenced material: CD4+ or CD8+ T cells sorted from blood, taken in a trial of the OX40 agonist ivuxolimab. The DNA reads as follows: TGCGCCAGCAGTCGAATGGCGGGTGAAAAACTGTTTTTT. Its protein product is CASSRMAGEKLFF.